This TCR beta chain is from a study of blood T cell repertoires in COVID-19. The V end lost 1 base, the J end lost 7 bases, and 11 bases lay between the germline ends. Germline lookup yields CDR1 LGHNA and CDR2 YSLEER. This CDR3 region has 14 residues. As handled by the study authors: Scientists estimated how many nucleated cells there were by amplifying reference gene primers. Only in-frame clones appear in the TCRdb table, and some are missing; sequencing was by immunoSEQ multiplex PCR. That table gives V, J and clone size, and the DNA gave D and trimming. Among roughly 99,000 clones, under 95% were seen once, and the ten largest hold roughly 1.2%.

The chain couples TRBV4-3 to TRBJ1-5; the D gene is possibly TRBD1 (5 bases). The TCR comes from a woman younger than 45 with acute or convalescent COVID-19. Material: peripheral blood. The CDR3 sequence: CASSQGTSEQPQHF. CDR3 sequence (DNA): TGCGCCAGCAGCCAAGGGACATCGGAGCAGCCCCAGCATTTT.